A selection of T cell receptor beta chains follows, all from one sample in a study of T cell repertoires in cytomegalovirus infection. TCRdb processed the reads anew with MiXCR; each CDR3 protein has one entry. There are approximately 250,000 distinct CDR3 sequences in the sample; approximately 8.3% occur only once, and over 13% lies in the top ten. The sample was PBMCs. The receptors derive from a human donor in good health (CMV status not recorded). Some clones in this sample may be carry-over from other donors' samples. Both conserved end residues are part of each CDR3. The D gene is left open where the match is weak. Expanded clones are given a class, and other clones once, few, many or no size at all.

size	D	V	J	DNA	CDR3
many	TRBD1	TRBV28	TRBJ1-5	TGTGCCAGCAGTTTATTAGGACAGGCCCTAATGGGCAATCAGCCCCAGCATTTT	CASSLLGQALMGNQPQHF
many	.	TRBV12-3/TRBV12-4	TRBJ1-5	TGTGCCAGCCAAGGGGCGGCCAATCAGCCCCAGCATTTT	CASQGAANQPQHF
few	TRBD1	TRBV5-1	TRBJ2-1	TGCGCCAGCAGCTTTCAGGGGGATTCATACAATGAGCAGTTCTTC	CASSFQGDSYNEQFF
.	.	TRBV14	TRBJ2-2	TGTGCCAGCAGCCAAGAAGTGTTCACCGGGGAGCTGTTTTTT	CASSQEVFTGELFF
few	TRBD1	TRBV20-1	TRBJ1-6	TGCAGTGCTAGAGCCCTGGGACAGCAGTCTTATAATTCACCCCTCCACTTT	CSARALGQQSYNSPLHF
many	TRBD1	TRBV7-2	TRBJ1-2	TGTGCCAGCAGCTTACTCCGGACAGGGGGTAACTATGGCTACACCTTC	CASSLLRTGGNYGYTF
few	.	TRBV12-5	TRBJ2-7	TGTGCTAGTGGTTTGGCCTCCGTGGAGCAGTACTTC	CASGLASVEQYF
many	.	TRBV20-1	TRBJ1-5	TGCAGTGCCAGGGCCCAGCCTGATCAGCCCCAGCATTTT	CSARAQPDQPQHF
.	.	TRBV4-3	TRBJ1-5	TGCGCCAGCAGCCAAGATTGGGGCCAGCCCCAGCATTTT	CASSQDWGQPQHF
many	TRBD2	TRBV28	TRBJ2-3	TGTGCCAGCAGTTCACATTCGACTAGCGGGAGGCAGTATTTT	CASSSHSTSGRQYF
few	.	TRBV19	TRBJ1-3	TGTGCCAGTAGTATTCAACAGAGCTCTGGAAACACCATATATTTT	CASSIQQSSGNTIYF
many	.	TRBV7-2	TRBJ2-7	TGTGCCAGCAGCTTATCCGGGGCCCTCTACGAGCAGTACTTC	CASSLSGALYEQYF
.	.	TRBV19	TRBJ2-2	TGTGCCAGTACTAGCGCGACGAACACCGGGGAGCTGTTTTTT	CASTSATNTGELFF
many	.	TRBV7-2	TRBJ2-6	TGTGCCAGCAGCCGGGAAGTGAGTTCCTCTGGGGCCAACGTCCTGACTTTC	CASSREVSSSGANVLTF
many	TRBD1	TRBV7-2	TRBJ1-1	TGTGCCAGCAGCCTACTCAGGACAGGAGTTTCGTTTGAAGCTTTCTTT	CASSLLRTGVSFEAFF
many	.	TRBV7-9	TRBJ1-2	TGTGCCAGCAGCGGGACCGGAACCCAAGACTATGGCTACACCTTC	CASSGTGTQDYGYTF
many	.	TRBV10-3	TRBJ1-4	TGTGCCATCAGTGCAGGGCCCACAACTAATGAAAAACTGTTTTTT	CAISAGPTTNEKLFF
many	TRBD2	TRBV7-2	TRBJ2-1	TGTGCCAGCAGCTTAGGACTAGCAACCCTTGAGCAGTTCTTC	CASSLGLATLEQFF
few	TRBD1	TRBV20-1	TRBJ2-1	TGCAGTGCTAGAGGACAGGGGGGAAGCAATGAGCAGTTCTTC	CSARGQGGSNEQFF
few	.	TRBV19	TRBJ1-4	TGTGCCAGTAGTACTGGAGGGAAAAGTGAAAAACTGTTTTTT	CASSTGGKSEKLFF
many	TRBD1	TRBV6-2/TRBV6-3	TRBJ1-5	TGTGCCAGCAGCTATGACAGGGCTCCTAGCAATCAGCCCCAGCATTTT	CASSYDRAPSNQPQHF
many	.	TRBV9	TRBJ2-3	TGTGCCAGCAGCGACCCAAGCACAGATACGCAGTATTTT	CASSDPSTDTQYF